The 2 T cell receptor beta chains listed next were all sequenced from one sample in a study of read filtering for tumor transcriptome and immune sequencing. Molecular barcoded adaptors covering alpha/delta and beta/gamma chains were used on 400 ng RNA. MiXCR was run by TCRdb on the reads, yielding one entry per CDR3 protein. Here the sample spans roughly 41,000 distinct CDR3 sequences, approximately 15% being singletons. Sequences were obtained from a population of CD138-negative cells sorted from bone marrow. The receptors were sampled from a donor over 35 with multiple myeloma.

This clonotype was counted ten times or more. The chain couples TRBV9 to TRBJ2-1; 8 nucleotides align to TRBD1. J was trimmed by 5 bases and V by 3 bases; bases with no gene match: 7. The CDR3 has 15 amino acids. Germline loops: CDR1 SGDLS, CDR2 YYNGEE. CDR3 sequence (DNA): TGTGCCAGCAGCGCCTTACAGGGGGTCAACAATGAGCAGTTCTTC. It translates to CASSALQGVNNEQFF.

The table lists this clonotype with many counts. V usage is TRBV29-1 and J usage is TRBJ2-1; 11 nucleotides agree with TRBD2. Trimming removed 7 bases from V and 2 bases from J; junction bases left unmatched: 4. The V gene's germline CDR1 is SQVTM and CDR2 ANQGSEA. The CDR3 extends over 14 amino acids. CDR3 protein: CSAPTSGAYNEQFF. The CDR3, as DNA: TGCAGCGCCCCGACTAGCGGGGCCTACAATGAGCAGTTCTTC.